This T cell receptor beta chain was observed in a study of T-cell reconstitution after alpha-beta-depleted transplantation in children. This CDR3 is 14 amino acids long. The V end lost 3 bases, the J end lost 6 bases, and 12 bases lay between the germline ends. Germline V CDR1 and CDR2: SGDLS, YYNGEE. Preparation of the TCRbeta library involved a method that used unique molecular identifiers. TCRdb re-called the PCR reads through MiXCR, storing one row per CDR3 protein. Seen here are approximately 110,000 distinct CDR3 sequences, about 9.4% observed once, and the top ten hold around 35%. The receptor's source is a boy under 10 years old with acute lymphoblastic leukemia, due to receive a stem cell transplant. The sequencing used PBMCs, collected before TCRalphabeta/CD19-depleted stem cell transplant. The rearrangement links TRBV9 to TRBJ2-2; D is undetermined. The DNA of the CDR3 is TGTGCCAGCAGCGGAGGTGTGTGGTCCGGGGAGCTGTTTTTT. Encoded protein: CASSGGVWSGELFF.